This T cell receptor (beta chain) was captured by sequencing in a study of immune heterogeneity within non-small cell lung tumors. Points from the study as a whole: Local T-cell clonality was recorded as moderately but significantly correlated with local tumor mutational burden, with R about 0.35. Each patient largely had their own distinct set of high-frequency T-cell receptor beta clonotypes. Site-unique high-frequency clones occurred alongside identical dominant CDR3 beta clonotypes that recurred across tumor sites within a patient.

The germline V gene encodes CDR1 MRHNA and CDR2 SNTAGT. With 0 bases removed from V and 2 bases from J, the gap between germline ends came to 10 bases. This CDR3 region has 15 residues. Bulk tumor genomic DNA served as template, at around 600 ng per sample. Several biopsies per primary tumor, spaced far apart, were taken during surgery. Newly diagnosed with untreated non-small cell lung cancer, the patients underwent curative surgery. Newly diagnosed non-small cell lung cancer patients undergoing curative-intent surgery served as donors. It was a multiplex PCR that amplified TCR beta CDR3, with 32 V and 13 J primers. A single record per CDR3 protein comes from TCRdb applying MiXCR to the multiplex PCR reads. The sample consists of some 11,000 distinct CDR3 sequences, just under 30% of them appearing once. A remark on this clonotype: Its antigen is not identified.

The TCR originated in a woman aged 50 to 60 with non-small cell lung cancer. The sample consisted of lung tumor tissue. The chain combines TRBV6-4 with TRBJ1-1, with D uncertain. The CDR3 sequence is CASSDSMDDNTEAFF. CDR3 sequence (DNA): TGTGCCAGCAGTGACTCGATGGACGACAACACTGAAGCTTTCTTT.